Listed below are T cell receptor beta chains from one sample, sequenced in a study of response to subunit inactivated influenza vaccine. TCRdb processed the RT-PCR reads anew with MiXCR; each CDR3 protein has one entry. The table records about 780,000 distinct CDR3 sequences, under 20% of them present only once. The specimen comprised PBMCs from blood, sampled 5 to 6 days after vaccination. The receptors originated from a man aged 50-60 years who received an inactivated influenza vaccine. The CDR3 runs from the conserved cysteine through the conserved F or W. The order of the fields is V gene, J gene, D gene, clone size, CDR3 DNA, CDR3 protein. D genes are given only for firm matches. Not all rows give a size; the values are once, few, many and, for expanded clones, a class.

V gene: TRBV5-1
J gene: TRBJ1-3
D gene: -
clone size: few
CDR3 DNA: TGCGCCAGCAGCGCCGAGGGTGCTGGAAACACCATATATTTT
CDR3 protein: CASSAEGAGNTIYF

V gene: TRBV6-1
J gene: TRBJ2-6
D gene: -
clone size: -
CDR3 DNA: TGTGCCAGCCTCGATCAGGGATCTGGGGCCAACGTCCTGACTTTC
CDR3 protein: CASLDQGSGANVLTF

V gene: TRBV5-1
J gene: TRBJ2-6
D gene: -
clone size: -
CDR3 DNA: TGCGCCAGCAGCTTGGAGCGGATATCGGGGGCCAACGTCCTGACTTTC
CDR3 protein: CASSLERISGANVLTF

V gene: TRBV5-1
J gene: TRBJ1-1
D gene: -
clone size: -
CDR3 DNA: TGCGCCAGCAGCTTGGATTCGGGGAACACTGAAGCTTTCTTT
CDR3 protein: CASSLDSGNTEAFF

V gene: TRBV3-1
J gene: TRBJ2-5
D gene: -
clone size: few
CDR3 DNA: TGTGCCAGCAGTTCGACTCTTTCCACCCAGTACTTC
CDR3 protein: CASSSTLSTQYF

V gene: TRBV5-1
J gene: TRBJ1-1
D gene: -
clone size: few
CDR3 DNA: TGCGCCAGCAATCTACTGGGAGAAGGAACTGAAGCTTTCTTT
CDR3 protein: CASNLLGEGTEAFF

V gene: TRBV7-6
J gene: TRBJ2-3
D gene: TRBD2
clone size: few
CDR3 DNA: TGTGCCAGCAGCTCAATGGGGACTAGCGAAGATACGCAGTATTTT
CDR3 protein: CASSSMGTSEDTQYF

V gene: TRBV4-3
J gene: TRBJ2-5
D gene: -
clone size: -
CDR3 DNA: TGCGCCAGCAGCCAAGGGGTTGAGGGGCGCGGGGAGACCCAGTACTTC
CDR3 protein: CASSQGVEGRGETQYF

V gene: TRBV11-1
J gene: TRBJ2-7
D gene: -
clone size: few
CDR3 DNA: TGTGCCAGCAGCATAAAAATCTGGGACATGTCGAGCTCCTACGAGCAGTACTTC
CDR3 protein: CASSIKIWDMSSSYEQYF

V gene: TRBV28
J gene: TRBJ1-2
D gene: -
clone size: -
CDR3 DNA: TGTGCCAGCCTCGACACGGCAGGGAACTATGGCTACACCTTC
CDR3 protein: CASLDTAGNYGYTF

V gene: TRBV29-1
J gene: TRBJ2-3
D gene: -
clone size: few
CDR3 DNA: TGCAGCGCTGAAGCCCCCGGTATGCCAGATACGCAGTATTTT
CDR3 protein: CSAEAPGMPDTQYF

V gene: TRBV2
J gene: TRBJ1-2
D gene: -
clone size: few
CDR3 DNA: TGTGCCAGCAGTGAAAGGGTAAAGAACTATGGCTACACCTTC
CDR3 protein: CASSERVKNYGYTF

V gene: TRBV10-3
J gene: TRBJ1-4
D gene: -
clone size: few
CDR3 DNA: TGTGCCATCAGCAGTAACCCTAATGAAAAACTGTTTTTT
CDR3 protein: CAISSNPNEKLFF

V gene: TRBV6-5
J gene: TRBJ1-3
D gene: -
clone size: -
CDR3 DNA: TGTGCCAGCAGTTATGGGGGGACCGTCACGGACACCATATATTTT
CDR3 protein: CASSYGGTVTDTIYF

V gene: TRBV2
J gene: TRBJ1-5
D gene: -
clone size: -
CDR3 DNA: TGTGCCACCAAAGAGGTTCTTAGCAATCAGCCCCAGCATTTT
CDR3 protein: CATKEVLSNQPQHF

V gene: TRBV12-3/TRBV12-4
J gene: TRBJ1-1
D gene: -
clone size: few
CDR3 DNA: TGTGCCAGCCTAGCCCAGATGAACACTGAAGCTTTCTTT
CDR3 protein: CASLAQMNTEAFF

V gene: TRBV6-5
J gene: TRBJ2-2
D gene: -
clone size: few
CDR3 DNA: TGTGCCAGCAGTTACCAACAGGGACCCGGGGAGCTGTTTTTT
CDR3 protein: CASSYQQGPGELFF

V gene: TRBV4-1
J gene: TRBJ2-1
D gene: TRBD1
clone size: -
CDR3 DNA: TGCGCCAGCAGCCAACCAGGGGGCTTGGGCAATGAGCAGTTCTTC
CDR3 protein: CASSQPGGLGNEQFF

V gene: TRBV12-3/TRBV12-4
J gene: TRBJ2-5
D gene: -
clone size: -
CDR3 DNA: TGTGCCAGCAGATTAGGGGGGGGCCAAGAGACCCAGTACTTC
CDR3 protein: CASRLGGGQETQYF

V gene: TRBV9
J gene: TRBJ2-1
D gene: -
clone size: few
CDR3 DNA: TGTGCCAGCAGCGTAGTACAGGCAGGGCTCAATGAGCAGTTCTTC
CDR3 protein: CASSVVQAGLNEQFF

V gene: TRBV7-2
J gene: TRBJ2-7
D gene: TRBD2
clone size: -
CDR3 DNA: TGTGCCAGCAGCTCCGGAAGCGGGAGGGCGAGCGAGCAGTACTTC
CDR3 protein: CASSSGSGRASEQYF

V gene: TRBV12-3/TRBV12-4
J gene: TRBJ1-5
D gene: -
clone size: many
CDR3 DNA: TGTGCCAGCAGTGGGCTCGGCCAGCCCCAGCATTTT
CDR3 protein: CASSGLGQPQHF

V gene: TRBV24-1
J gene: TRBJ2-5
D gene: -
clone size: few
CDR3 DNA: TGTGCCACCAGTGAACCGGGCCTGAAGCAAGAGACCCAGTACTTC
CDR3 protein: CATSEPGLKQETQYF

V gene: TRBV25-1
J gene: TRBJ2-3
D gene: TRBD2
clone size: -
CDR3 DNA: TGTGCCAGCAGTTCTAGCGGGAGGTTGGATACGCAGTATTTT
CDR3 protein: CASSSSGRLDTQYF

V gene: TRBV7-8
J gene: TRBJ2-6
D gene: -
clone size: -
CDR3 DNA: TGTGCCAGCAGCTTAGGACGGGCCGCCAGAACTGGGGCCAACGTCCTGACTTTC
CDR3 protein: CASSLGRAARTGANVLTF

V gene: TRBV5-1
J gene: TRBJ2-1
D gene: TRBD2
clone size: many
CDR3 DNA: TGCGCCAGCAGCCTCGGACTAGCGGGGAACAACAATGAGCAGTTCTTC
CDR3 protein: CASSLGLAGNNNEQFF

V gene: TRBV29-1
J gene: TRBJ2-7
D gene: -
clone size: -
CDR3 DNA: TGCAGCGTCTCAACCGGTGGATCGGTTTACGAGCAGTACTTC
CDR3 protein: CSVSTGGSVYEQYF

V gene: TRBV28
J gene: TRBJ1-2
D gene: -
clone size: few
CDR3 DNA: TGTGCCAGCAGACCTAGATCTGGGTTCGTCTATGGCTACACCTTC
CDR3 protein: CASRPRSGFVYGYTF

V gene: TRBV10-3
J gene: TRBJ2-1
D gene: TRBD2
clone size: many
CDR3 DNA: TGTGCCATCAGTGACAGACTAGCGGGGAGCTCCTACAATGAGCAGTTCTTC
CDR3 protein: CAISDRLAGSSYNEQFF